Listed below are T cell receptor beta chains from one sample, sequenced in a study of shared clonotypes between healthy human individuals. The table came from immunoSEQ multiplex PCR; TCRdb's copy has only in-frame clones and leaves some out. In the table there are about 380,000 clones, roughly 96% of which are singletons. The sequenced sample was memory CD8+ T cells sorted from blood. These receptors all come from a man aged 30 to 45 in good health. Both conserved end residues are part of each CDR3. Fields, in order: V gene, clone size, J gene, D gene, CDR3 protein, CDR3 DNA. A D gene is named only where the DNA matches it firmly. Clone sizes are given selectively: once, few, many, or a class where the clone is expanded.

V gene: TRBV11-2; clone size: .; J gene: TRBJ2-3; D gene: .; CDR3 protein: CASSSGLHTDTQYF; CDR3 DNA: TGTGCCAGCAGCTCAGGACTCCACACAGATACGCAGTATTTT
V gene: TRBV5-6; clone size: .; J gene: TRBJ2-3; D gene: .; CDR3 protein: CASSSGGGGQYF; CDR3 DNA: TGTGCCAGCAGCTCCGGGGGCGGCGGGCAGTATTTT
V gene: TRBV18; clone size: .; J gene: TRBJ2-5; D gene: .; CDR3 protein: CASSPLQGETQYF; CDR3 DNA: TGTGCCAGCTCACCACTCCAGGGGGAGACCCAGTACTTC
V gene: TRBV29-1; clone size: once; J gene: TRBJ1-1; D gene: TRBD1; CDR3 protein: CSVRQGMNTEAFF; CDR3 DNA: TGCAGCGTTAGACAGGGCATGAACACTGAAGCTTTCTTT
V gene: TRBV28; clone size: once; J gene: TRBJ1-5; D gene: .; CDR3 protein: CASSRPGGLSNQPQHF; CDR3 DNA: TGTGCCAGCAGCCGACCGGGGGGCCTTAGCAATCAGCCCCAGCATTTT
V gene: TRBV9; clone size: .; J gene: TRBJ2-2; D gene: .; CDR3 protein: CASSVAGAGTNTGELFF; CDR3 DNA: TGTGCCAGCAGCGTAGCTGGAGCGGGTACGAACACCGGGGAGCTGTTTTTT
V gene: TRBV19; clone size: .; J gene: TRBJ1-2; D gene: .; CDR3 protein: CASSLRTGNYGYTF; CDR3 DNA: TGTGCCAGTAGTCTGAGAACCGGGAACTATGGCTACACCTTC
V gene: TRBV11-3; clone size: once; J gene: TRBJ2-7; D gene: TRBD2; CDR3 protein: CASSLWRERSYEQYF; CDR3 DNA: TGTGCCAGCAGCTTATGGCGGGAGCGCTCCTACGAGCAGTACTTC
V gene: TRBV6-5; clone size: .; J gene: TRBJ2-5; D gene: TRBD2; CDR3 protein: CASGGLAGETQYF; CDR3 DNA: TGTGCCAGCGGGGGACTAGCGGGAGAGACCCAGTACTTC
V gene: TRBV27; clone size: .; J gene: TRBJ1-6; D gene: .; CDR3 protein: CASSLQNGSPLHF; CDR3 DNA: TGTGCCAGCAGTTTACAGAACGGATCACCCCTCCACTTT
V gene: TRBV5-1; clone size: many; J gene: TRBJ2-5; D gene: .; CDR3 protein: CASSLEETQYF; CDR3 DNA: TGCGCCAGCAGCTTGGAAGAGACCCAGTACTTC
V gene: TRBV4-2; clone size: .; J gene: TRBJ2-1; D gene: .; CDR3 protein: CASSQVTPSSYNEQFF; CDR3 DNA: TGTGCCAGCAGCCAAGTTACTCCGAGCTCCTACAATGAGCAGTTCTTC
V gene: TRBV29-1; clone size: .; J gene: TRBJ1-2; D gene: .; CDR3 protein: CSPGHNYGYTF; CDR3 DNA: TGCAGCCCGGGACATAACTATGGCTACACCTTC
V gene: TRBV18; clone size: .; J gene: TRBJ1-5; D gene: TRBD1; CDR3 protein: CASSPQGAAQPQHF; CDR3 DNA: TGTGCCAGCTCACCCCAGGGGGCGGCTCAGCCCCAGCATTTT
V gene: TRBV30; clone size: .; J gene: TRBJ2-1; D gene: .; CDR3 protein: CARRDYYNEQFF; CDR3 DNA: TGTGCCCGCCGAGACTACTACAATGAGCAGTTCTTC
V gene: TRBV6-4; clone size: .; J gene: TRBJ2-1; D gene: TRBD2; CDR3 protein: CASSPQVAGGPNEQFF; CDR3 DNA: TGTGCCAGCAGCCCGCAGGTAGCGGGAGGGCCTAATGAGCAGTTCTTC
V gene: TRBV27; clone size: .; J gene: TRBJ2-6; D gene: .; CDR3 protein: CASSSTFYSGANVLTF; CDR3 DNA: TGTGCCAGCAGTTCCACTTTTTACTCTGGGGCCAACGTCCTGACTTTC
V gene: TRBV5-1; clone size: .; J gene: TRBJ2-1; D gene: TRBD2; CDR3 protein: CASSLDLAGGNEQFF; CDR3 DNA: TGCGCCAGCAGCTTGGACCTAGCGGGAGGGAATGAGCAGTTCTTC